This TCR beta chain was obtained from a study of blood T cell repertoires in COVID-19 (dated by TCRdb to 2019 to 2021). For context, the study as a whole: Samples covering the acute and convalescent phases of COVID-19 were provided by collaborators in the United States, Italy and Spain. The material from the prospective study consisted of cDNA or gDNA derived from T cells, B-cell-depleted T cells, or PBMCs. The dataset comprised deeply sampled blood TCRbeta repertoires from subjects exposed to, actively infected with, or recovered from COVID-19. The repertoires were released in a freely available public database meant as a resource for research on the immune response to SARS-CoV-2. The samples were drawn from the first 160 participants of the ongoing ImmuneRACE study and from over a thousand subjects provided by 6 global collaborators. The sample metadata nearly always contained a de-identified subject ID, COVID-19 status, age in years and sex. Where available, HLA class I and class II types were taken from metadata supplied by the sample provider and were not determined by assay-based typing.

Collaborating institutions collected whole blood in K2EDTA tubes following their own protocols. For TCRbeta analysis, collaborators shipped samples in one of three forms: frozen whole blood, isolated PBMCs, or DNA extracted from either of those sample types. For CDR1 and CDR2, the germline V gene (reference sequence) lists MNHEY and SMNVEV. The CDR3 has 15 amino acids, counting the end cysteine and phenylalanine. Only CDR3 DNA remains: 45 bases, in frame from the first base. V is cut by 5 bases and J by 8 bases, and the space between the germline ends is 18 bases. TCRbeta CDR3 regions were amplified from genomic DNA by means of the immunoSEQ Assay, a bias-controlled multiplex PCR. Concerning the study's data processing: The number of nucleated cells in each sample was estimated from the amplification of reference gene primers within the assay. To quantify the absolute abundance of each unique TCRbeta CDR3 rearrangement, sequence reads were collapsed and filtered. For each sample, productive Simpson clonality was calculated as the square root of Simpson's diversity index across productive rearrangements. The table comes from immuneACCESS by way of TCRdb, which keeps in-frame sequences with V and J called. Part of the clones is missing from these tables; in studies checked, under half for an unresolved V gene and the rest for unknown reasons. That table gives V, J and clone size, and the DNA gave D and trimming. This sample holds about 220,000 clones; approximately 82% were observed only once. The top ten clones comprise about 10% of the sample.

Regarding this clone: Its antigen specificity is not known. No qualities accompany the bases; no much larger clone lies one base away.

What the work shows at the level of the full study, not this receptor alone: Clinical and demographic metadata were provided uncurated, with the amount varying by source and participant.

Specimen: peripheral blood. This TCR was recovered from a man aged 45 to 65 with active or convalescent COVID-19. The sequence joins TRBV27 to TRBJ1-4, with no reliable assignment of the D segment. The sequenced DNA is TGTGCCAGCAGTACCCGAAGATCCAAGAGGGAAAAACTGTTTTTT. Its protein product is CASSTRRSKREKLFF.